These T cell receptor beta chains were read from a single sample in a study of cytomegalovirus exposure and HLA in healthy donors. Libraries were prepared by immunoSEQ multiplex PCR; TCRdb keeps only in-frame clonotypes and omits some of them. This sample has about 260,000 clones, with roughly two thirds found just once. What was sequenced was PBMCs. The receptors here all came from a female donor in good health and CMV-seronegative. The CDR3 runs from the conserved cysteine through the conserved F or W. Each record gives: CDR3 protein, CDR3 DNA, J gene, CDR3 length, D gene, clone size, V gene. A D gene is named only where the DNA matches it firmly. Only part of the rows carry a size: once, few, many, or a class if the clone is expanded.

CDR3aa: CASSRGGQRPQHF
CDR3nt: TGTGCCAGCTCGCGGGGCGGGCAGCGGCCCCAGCATTTT
j_gene: TRBJ1-5
len: 13
d_gene: NA
abundance: NA
v_gene: TRBV18

CDR3aa: CASRPGTVRLEETQYF
CDR3nt: TGTGCCAGCAGACCCGGGACAGTAAGGCTAGAAGAGACCCAGTACTTC
j_gene: TRBJ2-5
len: 16
d_gene: TRBD1
abundance: NA
v_gene: TRBV2

CDR3aa: CASSLDNSGNTIYF
CDR3nt: TGTGCCAGCAGTCTCGACAACTCTGGAAACACCATATATTTT
j_gene: TRBJ1-3
len: 14
d_gene: NA
abundance: NA
v_gene: TRBV6-5

CDR3aa: CASSWGPPATNEKLFF
CDR3nt: TGTGCCAGCAGCTGGGGGCCTCCTGCAACTAATGAAAAACTGTTTTTT
j_gene: TRBJ1-4
len: 16
d_gene: NA
abundance: NA
v_gene: TRBV5-6

CDR3aa: CASSLGTSGKETQYF
CDR3nt: TGCGCCAGCAGCTTGGGGACTAGCGGGAAGGAGACCCAGTACTTC
j_gene: TRBJ2-5
len: 15
d_gene: TRBD2
abundance: NA
v_gene: TRBV5-1

CDR3aa: CASSQETLLGQSTEAFF
CDR3nt: TGCGCCAGCAGCCAAGAAACCCTTCTAGGCCAAAGCACTGAAGCTTTCTTT
j_gene: TRBJ1-1
len: 17
d_gene: NA
abundance: NA
v_gene: TRBV4-1

CDR3aa: CASSLAILTEAFF
CDR3nt: TGTGCCAGCAGCTTAGCTATTTTAACTGAAGCTTTCTTT
j_gene: TRBJ1-1
len: 13
d_gene: NA
abundance: NA
v_gene: TRBV11-3

CDR3aa: CACRGEGANYGYTF
CDR3nt: TGTGCCTGTAGGGGTGAGGGGGCTAACTATGGCTACACCTTT
j_gene: TRBJ1-2
len: 14
d_gene: TRBD1
abundance: NA
v_gene: TRBV30

CDR3aa: CASSTKVGTIREQFF
CDR3nt: TGTGCCAGTAGTACAAAAGTCGGGACAATCCGCGAGCAGTTCTTC
j_gene: TRBJ2-1
len: 15
d_gene: NA
abundance: NA
v_gene: TRBV19

CDR3aa: CASSRDRAGGQPQHF
CDR3nt: TGTGCCAGCAGTCGAGACAGGGCAGGGGGTCAGCCCCAGCATTTT
j_gene: TRBJ1-5
len: 15
d_gene: TRBD1
abundance: NA
v_gene: TRBV2

CDR3aa: CASSFQATNTEAFF
CDR3nt: TGTGCCAGCAGTTTTCAGGCCACGAACACTGAAGCTTTCTTT
j_gene: TRBJ1-1
len: 14
d_gene: NA
abundance: few
v_gene: TRBV27

CDR3aa: CASSRGTSGSTDTQYF
CDR3nt: TGCGCCAGCAGCAGGGGGACTAGCGGGTCCACAGATACGCAGTATTTT
j_gene: TRBJ2-3
len: 16
d_gene: TRBD2
abundance: few
v_gene: TRBV5-1